These 20 T cell receptor beta chains share one sample of origin, sequenced in a study of T cell responses to AZD1222 COVID-19 vaccine. Profiled with immunoSEQ multiplex PCR; TCRdb holds only in-frame clones, not every one. The sample has roughly 140,000 clones, 94% seen once. The specimen was peripheral blood, collected on day 0 of AZD1222 vaccination. Source of these receptors: an adult in good health.

V and J are TRBV2 and TRBJ1-2; a weak D match, TRBD1 (6 bases). Germline V gives CDR1 SNHLY, CDR2 FYNNEI. Trimming left V 5 bases short and J 2 bases short, with 21 bases between. The CDR3 loop spans 17 amino acids. DNA of the CDR3: TGTGCCAGCAGTCTACACCTGACAGGACCAAAAAACTATGGCTACACCTTC. As protein: CASSLHLTGPKNYGYTF.

The CDR3 protein is CASSPSPGTANSPLHF. DNA of the CDR3: TGCGCCAGCAGCCCTTCCCCTGGGACAGCGAATTCACCCCTCCACTTT. V gene TRBV5-1 combines with J gene TRBJ1-6, with 7 bases lining up with TRBD1. The CDR3 runs to 16 residues. Trimming at V came to 4 bases and at J to 7 bases, leaving 11 bases not matched to a gene. Germline V gives CDR1 SGHRS, CDR2 YFSETQ.

The J gene is TRBJ2-1, the V gene TRBV2; the match to TRBD1 covers 10 bases. The trim removed 3 bases at V and 7 bases at J, leaving 3 bases unmatched. Germline V gene lookup returns CDR1 SNHLY and CDR2 FYNNEI. The CDR3 sequence is 14 residues long. The CDR3 is CASSDRQGANEQFF. The CDR3 bases are TGTGCCAGCAGTGATCGACAGGGGGCGAATGAGCAGTTCTTC.

This chain links TRBV7-2 with TRBJ1-6; no definite D call. Per germline, CDR1 SGHTA and CDR2 FQGNSA. This CDR3 spans 12 amino acids. Trimming removed 3 bases from V and 10 bases from J, with 7 bases in between. The CDR3, as DNA: TGTGCCAGCAGCTTGATCCGGTCACCCCTCCACTTT. It codes for CASSLIRSPLHF.

The chain is built from TRBV27 and TRBJ1-2; 7 bases align to TRBD1. The germline gives CDR1 MNHEY, CDR2 SMNVEV (reference sequence). The ends lost 2 bases at V and 6 bases at J; junction bases unmatched: 3. The CDR3 contains 13 residues. CDR3 nucleotide sequence: TGTGCCAGCAGTTTAACGACAGGGAATGGCTACACCTTC. Protein: CASSLTTGNGYTF.

The V gene is TRBV5-4, the J gene TRBJ2-7; D may be TRBD2 (5 bases). Germline assignment: CDR1 SGHNT and CDR2 YYREEE (reference sequence). Trimming left V 1 base short and J 3 bases short, with 14 bases between. The CDR3 totals 15 residues. The CDR3 coding sequence is TGTGCCAGCAGCTTGATGCGAGGCGGGTACTACGAGCAGTACGTC. Its protein product is CASSLMRGGYYEQYV.

The V gene is TRBV7-9, the J gene TRBJ1-2; D gene uncertain. V gave up 10 bases and J gave up 3 bases, with 12 bases separating them. Looked up from germline, CDR1 is SEHNR and CDR2 is FQNEAQ (reference sequence). The CDR3 extends over 12 amino acids. The CDR3 spells CAIESIYYGYTF. CDR3 sequence (DNA): TGTGCCATAGAGAGCATCTACTATGGCTACACCTTC.

V gene TRBV14 combines with J gene TRBJ1-4, with 8 bases lining up with TRBD1. J gave up 7 bases and V 0 bases, and 16 bases lay outside the gene matches. From germline, CDR1 is SGHDN and CDR2 FVKESK. CDR3 length: 19 amino acids. The CDR3 sequence is CASSQDPPRGPGSSEKLFF. For the CDR3, the DNA is TGTGCCAGCAGCCAAGATCCCCCCAGGGGGCCCGGATCTAGTGAAAAACTGTTTTTT.

The gene calls are TRBV7-3 and TRBJ2-3, with 13 bases fitting TRBD2. Per the germline V gene, CDR1 is SGHTA and CDR2 is FQGTGA. With 6 bases clipped from V and 5 bases from J, the junction kept 5 bases outside the gene matches. The CDR3 consists of 15 residues. Here the CDR3 DNA reads TGTGCCAGCAGTACTAGCGGGAGGGCTGAAGATACGCAGTATTTT. Amino acid sequence: CASSTSGRAEDTQYF.

This clone is classed as medium-sized. This chain joins TRBV27 and TRBJ2-2; 10 positions match TRBD2. The CDR3 is made up of 15 amino acids. Germline CDR1 and CDR2: MNHEY and SMNVEV (reference sequence). V was clipped by 6 bases and J by 3 bases; unmatched bases: 4. CDR3 protein: CASSPLAGYTGELFF. CDR3 coding DNA: TGTGCCAGCAGCCCACTAGCGGGGTACACCGGGGAGCTGTTTTTT.

J is TRBJ1-1 and V is TRBV25-1; D is unresolved. This CDR3 contains 12 residues. Germline-derived CDR1 and CDR2 are MGHDK and SYGVNS. Trimming took 5 bases from V and 0 from J, leaving 4 bases between them. Here the CDR3 DNA reads TGTGCCAGCAGTCAAGTGAACACTGAAGCTTTCTTT. Translation gives CASSQVNTEAFF.

The chain has TRBV10-3 and TRBJ1-3, with D possibly TRBD1 on 5 matching bases. Trimming removed 0 bases from V and 3 bases from J, with 12 bases in between. This CDR3 is 16 amino acids long. CDR1 is ENHRY, CDR2 SYGVKD, per germline. The CDR3 DNA sequence: TGTGCCATCAGTGAGTCGCCGGGGGGAAATGGAAACACCATATATTTT. This gives the protein CAISESPGGNGNTIYF.

The chain recombines TRBV5-1 with TRBJ2-1; TRBD2 matches at 14 bases. The germline V gene encodes CDR1 SGHRS and CDR2 YFSETQ. CDR3 length: 16 amino acids. With 2 bases clipped from V and 5 bases from J, the junction kept 3 bases outside the gene matches. The CDR3: CASSFGTSGGNNEQFF. CDR3 sequence (DNA): TGCGCCAGCAGCTTCGGGACTAGCGGGGGTAACAATGAGCAGTTCTTC.

V gene TRBV7-2 combines with J gene TRBJ2-1; TRBD2 agrees at 12 bases. CDR1 and CDR2 (germline): SGHTA, FQGNSA. The CDR3 loop spans 16 amino acids. V lost 0 bases to trimming and J lost 9 bases; unmatched junction nucleotides: 6. The CDR3 spells CASSLAPSGRGTEQFF. CDR3 sequence (DNA): TGTGCCAGCAGCTTAGCGCCTAGCGGGAGGGGCACTGAGCAGTTCTTC.

The chain uses TRBV7-2 and TRBJ2-7; D call uncertain. Germline V gene lookup returns CDR1 SGHTA and CDR2 FQGNSA. The CDR3 length is 15 residues. Trimming stripped 4 bases from V and 0 bases from J, with 13 bases between. CDR3 loop: CASSSQRRSSYEQYV. The CDR3 coding sequence is TGTGCCAGCAGCTCCCAACGAAGGAGCTCCTACGAGCAGTACGTC.

The V call is TRBV28, the J call TRBJ1-4; D is undetermined. This CDR3 comprises 16 residues. The germline V and J ends were trimmed by 3 bases and 0 bases, with 11 bases remaining between them. Germline CDR1 reads MDHEN; CDR2 reads SYDVKM. The CDR3 DNA reads as TGTGCCAGCAGTTTGCCCCGACTGTCAACTAATGAAAAACTGTTTTTT. This encodes CASSLPRLSTNEKLFF.

Only one count was recorded for this clone. This chain joins TRBV12-3 or TRBV12-4 and TRBJ1-2; 9 nucleotides agree with TRBD1. V was clipped by 6 bases and J by 6 bases; unmatched bases: 5. This CDR3 region has 13 residues. This CDR3 reads CASSRGQGNGYTF. The CDR3 bases are TGTGCCAGCAGCAGGGGACAGGGTAATGGCTACACCTTC.

The count of this clone is one. The V call is TRBV4-1, the J call TRBJ1-1; D is uncertain. The germline V gene encodes CDR1 MGHRA and CDR2 YSYEKL. The CDR3 totals 14 residues. Trimming shortened V by 3 bases and J by 1 base, and 9 bases separated the two germline ends. The CDR3 protein is CASSQYAGNTEAFF. CDR3 nucleotides: TGCGCCAGCAGCCAGTACGCAGGGAACACTGAAGCTTTCTTT.

V gene TRBV18 combines with J gene TRBJ2-7, with D unresolved. From germline, CDR1 is KGHSH and CDR2 LQKENI. CDR3 size: 13 residues. The V and J ends lost 2 bases and 6 bases respectively, with 11 bases between them. The chain's CDR3 is CASSPGPPGEQYV. The CDR3 DNA follows: TGTGCCAGCTCACCAGGACCACCGGGCGAGCAGTACGTC.

This clone was observed a few times. The chain has TRBV6-5 and TRBJ1-6; 10 bases are shared with TRBD1. The CDR3 contains 15 residues. The ends lost 6 bases at V and 9 bases at J; junction bases unmatched: 8. CDR1 is MNHEY and CDR2 is SVGAGI in the germline V gene. DNA for the CDR3: TGTGCCAGCAGCCTAGGGACAGGGGATAGTTCACCCCTCCACTTT. Its translation: CASSLGTGDSSPLHF.